The sequence of this T cell receptor beta chain was determined in a study of cytomegalovirus exposure and HLA in healthy donors (dated by TCRdb to about 2017). Context from the whole study: In an earlier analysis of fewer than 750 of the donors, 276 Gb of sequence data and some 100 million unique TCR beta sequences from approximately 180 million T cells were reported. About 300 gigabases of sequencing data and 80 million or so unique TCR sequences were included in an early release covering around 650 HLA-typed donors. Of the roughly 430 genotyped donors, approximately 82% fell in the genetic ancestry cluster associated with self-reported Caucasian donors. The aim of the study was to test whether cataloging public T cell receptors could identify signatures of past pathogen exposure. The study profiled the T cell repertoires of hundreds of subjects by immunosequencing and related them to cytomegalovirus serostatus. Along with the roughly 700-subject first cohort, a separate validation cohort of over 90 different subjects was used. To predict cytomegalovirus infection status, the study combined high-throughput TCR immunosequencing, statistical association of individual TCRs with disease status, and machine learning. In a later analysis, previously published TCR beta repertoires from hundreds of donors were re-analyzed and high-resolution HLA genotyping was added so that TCR occurrence patterns could be studied. In the later analysis, no new phenotypic data were used to find candidate immune exposures; instead, reliance was placed on TCR beta sequences and their occurrence across donors. An earlier analysis of 587 of the donors used high-throughput TCR beta sequencing to judge whether each TCR beta V gene segment behaved as functional or pseudogenic. Donor age, sex, ethnicity and CMV serostatus were collected together with the repertoire data. Genome-wide SNP genotypes for about 60% of the 666 donors were used in a later genetic analysis, which treated that subset as a discovery cohort. Every discovery cohort repertoire had been produced on one sequencing platform. Class I and class II HLA loci were covered by the typing at four-digit resolution. The number of typed donors differed by locus: about 620-630 for A, B, C, DRB1 and DQB1; 500 to 550 for DQA1; around 610 for DPA1; and about 470 for DPB1. Five DR-DQ haplotypes were handled as single units for association and clustering because linkage in the cohort was strong. Across approximately 400 genotyped donors of the cohort, an average of roughly 250,000 unique TCR beta nucleotide sequences per donor were sequenced, and 15% to 20% of those sequences were non-productive.

Notes on this clone: Its binding antigen is unknown. No clone much larger than this one lies a single base away; base qualities are absent.

V is reduced by 7 bases and J by 2 bases, leaving a spacing of 14 bases between them. The CDR3 runs 13 amino acids, cysteine and phenylalanine included. Left in the record is the CDR3 DNA by itself, 39 bases read in frame from the first base. CDR1 and CDR2 are read off the germline V gene as SQVTM and ANQGSEA. The cohort comprised more than 550 healthy bone marrow donors. At the time of sampling, every cohort member was nominally healthy, though immune exposures that went unrecorded were likely present. The donor was CMV seropositive and was included in the group of approximately 310 seropositive cohort members. Every donor gave a peripheral blood sample, and the peripheral blood mononuclear cells from that sample were used for TCR beta sequencing. The Qiagen DNeasy Blood Extraction Kit was used to extract genomic DNA from the blood cell samples. The paper as a whole reports these results and caveats: Most CMV-associated TCR beta chains appeared to be HLA-restricted in a later analysis, and the HLA associations seemed to be driven largely by CMV exposure. A total of 150 or so TCR beta chains were listed by the study as associated with cytomegalovirus. Because counts were too low, around 17 rarely observed V segments, including chromosome 9 orphons, were left out of the earlier analysis of 500 to 650 of the donors. Presence/absence analyses assumed roughly uniform sequencing depth across donors, an assumption that may not hold. Only TCR beta chains were sequenced in this cohort, and the absence of alpha or paired-chain data limited detectable features. According to a later analysis, parvovirus B19, influenza, CMV and Epstein-Barr virus appeared linked to several top co-occurrence clusters. A few of the identified cytomegalovirus-associated TCR beta chains were confirmed in vitro to be specific for cytomegalovirus antigens. V-gene and J-gene trimming of TCR beta chains was associated with a missense DCLRE1C variant in a later genetic analysis, and the association was replicated in an independent cohort. In a later analysis, TCR association rates were found to vary across HLA loci, with the most associated TCRs seen for DRB1 alleles and the fewest for HLA-C alleles. Because some donors lacked HLA typing at each locus, the association tests relied only on the typed subset. The only immune exposure information available for the cohort was CMV serostatus. Compared with the roughly 710-donor mean, donors in an Asian-associated ancestry cluster had fewer N-insertions in productive TCRs, according to a later genetic analysis. A cluster of highly shared sequence variants was judged likely to represent a technical artifact of the sequencing pipeline. In an earlier analysis of more than 450 of the donors, most TCR beta V segments were observed in productive rearrangements about 87% or about 30% of the time, broadly matching IMGT annotations. A further reported finding was that TCR beta sequences accurately predicted the HLA-A and HLA-B alleles for most subjects in the first cohort. Specific HLA alleles were associated with roughly 16,000 TCR beta sequences at a false discovery rate of 0.05 in a later analysis. Linkage disequilibrium might explain the correlated functional status among segregating V segments, but an unknown experimental factor could not be excluded. Some IMGT-functional V segments, including TRBV6-2 and TRBV6-3, could not be told apart with the 87-base-pair reads, so those segments were excluded. When HLA alleles, especially DR and DQ, strongly co-occurred, TCR associations were difficult to assign to individual alleles. According to the authors, the approach could potentially be generalized to other disease states and immunological phenotypes. In a later analysis, HLA-associated TCR beta chains were found to be more clonally expanded and to have lower generation probabilities than equally common non-associated chains. Most TCR sequences were observed very rarely across donors, whereas some public TCRs were present in many individuals. Cytomegalovirus status was reported to be diagnosed by the classifier with high specificity and sensitivity in both the original and validation cohorts.

The library relied on the immunoSEQ multiplex PCR assay. For the multiplex PCR, a mixture combining 60 forward primers for TCR Vbeta segments and 13 reverse primers for TCR Jbeta segments was used. The CDR3 region of rearranged TCR beta genes was amplified from genomic DNA by a multiplex PCR assay. The Illumina HiSeq System was used to sequence the amplified TCR beta libraries as 87-base-pair reads. In the authors' own workflow: Across the 700 or so repertoires, a later analysis counted about 81 million unique TCR beta chains, roughly 11 million of which were shared by at least two donors. To remove PCR and sequencing errors, raw reads were error-corrected and collapsed into unique sequences using a nearest-neighbor algorithm that merged closely related sequences. To assign V, D and J gene segments, CDR3 sequences were aligned to IMGT reference sequences. For a sequence to be retained, at least a six-nucleotide match to both a V gene segment and a J gene segment was required. A rearrangement counted as productive if the CDR3 had no stop codons and remained in frame with V and J, and every other rearrangement counted as non-productive. CDR3 was defined by IMGT convention, running from the second conserved V-encoded cysteine to the conserved J-encoded phenylalanine. In an earlier analysis of around 540 of the donors, sequences lacking an unambiguous match to a single V gene segment were excluded. An earlier analysis of several hundred of the donors called V segments functional above 56.7% productive rearrangements and segregating when the between-donor standard deviation exceeded 5%. A statistical classification framework was built to diagnose cytomegalovirus status from the catalog of TCR beta chain sequences. V and J gene assignment, in a later analysis, came from comparing TCR nucleotide sequences with IMGT/GENE-DB human TR gene sequences. A later analysis assigned CDR3 sequences and most-parsimonious VDJ recombination scenarios with the TCRdist pipeline. A later analysis defined each TCR beta chain by its CDR3 amino acid sequence plus V-gene family, and excluded reads lacking a unique V-gene family. In a later analysis, 500 to 700 highly shared, low-generation-probability nucleotide sequences were removed to address suspected cross-contamination and a sequencing artifact. In a later analysis, a clonal expansion index was calculated for each public chain from normalized within-repertoire ranks of inferred template counts. A later analysis computed generation probabilities with a VDJ recombination model fitted to out-of-frame rearrangements, and checked the results against IGoR. A later analysis scored TCR-TCR, TCR-HLA and TCR-CMV co-occurrence with hypergeometric tests, applying a repertoire-size bias correction to TCR pairs. To estimate false discovery rates, a later analysis permuted the HLA or CMV assignments 20 times. In a later analysis, co-occurring TCRs were grouped using DBSCAN, with TCRdist sequence similarity added in when clustering inside HLA-allele-positive subsets. For co-occurrence clustering, repertoires with fewer than 30,000 or more than 120,000 public chains were excluded, along with roughly 5 repertoires with anomalous nucleotide sharing. Not all clones reach the TCRdb copy of this immuneACCESS table, which keeps in-frame sequences only. Checked studies attribute under half of the gap to unresolved V genes and leave the rest unexplained. V and J calls plus clone size are reproduced from that table; the DNA served to infer D and trimming. Recorded for this sample are tens of thousands of clones; 84% of them occurred a single time. The top ten clonotypes cover 18% of the sample.

This TCR was sampled from a man between 65 and 85 years old in good health and CMV-seropositive. The chain employs TRBV29-1 and TRBJ1-2; TRBD1 is possibly the D segment (6 matching bases). Sequenced: PBMCs. The CDR3 is CSGRQENNYGYTF. The DNA sequence is as follows: TGCAGCGGTCGACAGGAAAACAACTATGGCTACACCTTC. With all but the CDR3 taken from the reference TRBV29-1 and TRBJ1-2 genes, the full variable domain is: SAVISQKPSRDICQRGTSLTIQCQVDSQVTMMFWYRQQPGQSLTLIATANQGSEATYESGFVIDKFPISRPNLTFSTLTVSNMSPEDSSIYLCSGRQENNYGYTFGSGTRLTVV.